This T cell receptor (beta chain) is drawn from a study of T cell repertoires in cytomegalovirus infection. The overall study: TCR beta signatures that were public indicated CMV infection and matching HLA type.

This clonotype was observed once. TCRdb reanalysed the reads using MiXCR and keeps one entry per CDR3 protein. The sample yields 100,000 to 150,000 distinct CDR3 sequences, roughly 9% seen once. The sequence came from a human donor in good health (CMV status not recorded). Some clones in this sample may be carry-over from other donors' samples. Material: PBMCs.

The chain's CDR3 is CASSPRTGAGWEKLFF. DNA for the CDR3: TGTGCCAGCAGCCCGCGCACCGGGGCAGGGTGGGAAAAACTGTTTTTT. The gene calls are TRBV7-6 and TRBJ1-4; D is perhaps TRBD1 (5 bases). The CDR3 contains 16 residues. Deletions cut 5 bases from V and 8 bases from J, with 21 bases between. Germline V CDR1 and CDR2: SGHVS, FNYEAQ. Full variable domain (remainder filled in from reference TRBV7-6 and TRBJ1-4): GAGVSQSPRYKVTKRGQDVALRCDPISGHVSLYWYRQALGQGPEFLTYFNYEAQQDKSGLPNDRFSAERPEGSISTLTIQRTEQRDSAMYRCASSPRTGAGWEKLFFGSGTQLSVL.